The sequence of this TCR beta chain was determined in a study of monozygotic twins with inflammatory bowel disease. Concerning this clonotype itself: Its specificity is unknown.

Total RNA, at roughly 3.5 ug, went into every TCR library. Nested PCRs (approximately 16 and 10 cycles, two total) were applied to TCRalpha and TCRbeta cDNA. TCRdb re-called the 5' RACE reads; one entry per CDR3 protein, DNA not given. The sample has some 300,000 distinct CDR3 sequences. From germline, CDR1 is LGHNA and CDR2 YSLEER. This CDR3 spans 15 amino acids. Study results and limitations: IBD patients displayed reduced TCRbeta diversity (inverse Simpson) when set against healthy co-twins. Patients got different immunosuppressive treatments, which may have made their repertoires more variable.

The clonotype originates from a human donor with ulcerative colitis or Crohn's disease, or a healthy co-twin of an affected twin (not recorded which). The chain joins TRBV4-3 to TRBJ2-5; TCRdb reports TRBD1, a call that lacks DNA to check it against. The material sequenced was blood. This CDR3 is CASSQGGQGWETQYF.